A single sample gave rise to the 25 T cell receptor beta chains below, sequenced in a study of blood T cell repertoires in COVID-19. Libraries were prepared by immunoSEQ multiplex PCR; TCRdb keeps only in-frame clonotypes and omits some of them. The table lists roughly 440,000 clones, about nine tenths of them singletons, with approximately 12% in the top ten. Sequences were obtained from peripheral blood. These receptors were taken from a woman in her 50s with COVID-19, enrolled during active disease.

The genes are TRBV27 and TRBJ1-4; D call uncertain. This CDR3 has 14 residues. The germline CDR1 and CDR2 sequences are MNHEY and SMNVEV (reference sequence). Trimming left V 8 bases short and J 4 bases short, with 14 bases between. The CDR3 coding sequence is TGTGCCAGCTCGGAGAGGGAAGGTAATGAAAAACTGTTTTTT. Encoded protein: CASSEREGNEKLFF.

The chain is built from TRBV9 and TRBJ2-1; perhaps TRBD1 as D (5 bases). V lost 3 bases and J 9 bases, leaving 13 bases between the germline ends. CDR3 size: 13 residues. Germline CDR1 and CDR2: SGDLS and YYNGEE. Written as DNA, the CDR3 is TGTGCCAGCAGCGATACAGGTCTGAGTGAGCAGTTCTTC. Protein: CASSDTGLSEQFF. Supplemented by reference TRBV9 and TRBJ2-1, the full variable domain reads DSGVTQTPKHLITATGQRVTLRCSPRSGDLSVYWYQQSLDQGLQFLIQYYNGEERAKGNILERFSAQQFPDLHSELNLSSLELGDSALYFCASSDTGLSEQFFGPGTRLTVL.

The V gene is TRBV12-5, the J gene TRBJ1-1; tentatively, D is TRBD1 (6 bases). Per the germline V gene, CDR1 is LGHNT and CDR2 is FRNRAP. Between the trimmed V and J ends, which lost 6 bases and 4 bases, there was a span of 27 bases. The CDR3 is 18 residues long. The CDR3 protein is CASGPRVGQTLLGTEAFF. The CDR3 region has the DNA TGTGCTAGTGGCCCCCGGGTTGGACAGACCCTACTTGGCACTGAAGCTTTCTTT. Variable domain in full (rest from reference TRBV12-5 and TRBJ1-1): DARVTQTPRHKVTEMGQEVTMRCQPILGHNTVFWYRQTMMQGLELLAYFRNRAPLDDSGMPKDRFSAEMPDATLATLKIQPSEPRDSAVYFCASGPRVGQTLLGTEAFFGQGTRLTVV.

CDR3 in DNA: TGTGCCAGCAGCTTATACAGGGATCAGCCCCAGCATTTT. Residues: CASSLYRDQPQHF. V usage is TRBV2 and J usage is TRBJ1-5; TRBD1 is a possible D gene (6 bases). Germline-derived CDR1 and CDR2 are SNHLY and FYNNEI. The CDR3 has 13 amino acids. The V end was cut by 6 bases, the J end by 5 bases, with 11 bases between.

The chain uses TRBV9 and TRBJ2-2; D unresolved. The V end was cut by 2 bases, the J end by 6 bases, with 5 bases between. This CDR3 comprises 12 residues. CDR1 and CDR2 (germline): SGDLS, YYNGEE. The CDR3 reads CASSVGSGELFF. CDR3 DNA: TGTGCCAGCAGCGTCGGGTCCGGGGAGCTGTTTTTT.

This clone came up once. V and J are TRBV19 and TRBJ1-1; 11 bases match TRBD1. The CDR3 length is 13 residues. Germline V gene data show CDR1 as LNHDA and CDR2 as SQIVND (reference sequence). The V gene end was trimmed by 3 bases and the J gene end by 7 bases; junction bases not matched to a gene: 1. This CDR3 is CASSMGQGGEAFF. The CDR3 nucleotides read TGTGCCAGTAGTATGGGACAGGGGGGTGAAGCTTTCTTT.

The J gene is TRBJ2-3, the V gene TRBV2; 9 bases are a match to TRBD2. V was clipped by 7 bases and J by 0 bases; unmatched bases: 5. CDR1 and CDR2 (germline): SNHLY, FYNNEI. The CDR3 loop spans 15 amino acids. The CDR3 region has the DNA TGTGCCAGCAAGGTCCTAGCGGGGAGCACAGATACGCAGTATTTT. Its translation: CASKVLAGSTDTQYF.

The sample holds a few counts of this clone. The V gene is TRBV9, the J gene TRBJ2-3; D is perhaps TRBD2 (5 bases). V lost 1 base and J lost 6, with 9 bases in between. Per germline, CDR1 SGDLS and CDR2 YYNGEE. The CDR3 runs to 13 residues. CDR3 in amino acids: CASSVLGVDTQYF. CDR3 DNA: TGTGCCAGCAGCGTATTGGGAGTCGATACGCAGTATTTT.

This rearrangement joins TRBV9 to TRBJ1-1; D ambiguous. V was clipped by 1 base and J by 0 bases, with 10 bases between them. This CDR3 comprises 15 residues. Germline values: CDR1 SGDLS, CDR2 YYNGEE. DNA for the CDR3: TGTGCCAGCAGCGTAACTCCAGGATTGAACACTGAAGCTTTCTTT. Translated: CASSVTPGLNTEAFF. Full variable domain (outside the CDR3, taken from reference TRBV9 and TRBJ1-1): DSGVTQTPKHLITATGQRVTLRCSPRSGDLSVYWYQQSLDQGLQFLIQYYNGEERAKGNILERFSAQQFPDLHSELNLSSLELGDSALYFCASSVTPGLNTEAFFGQGTRLTVV.

J is TRBJ2-7 and V is TRBV27; 7 bases line up with TRBD2. Trimming removed 4 bases from V and 4 bases from J; junction bases left unmatched: 4. Germline V gene lookup returns CDR1 MNHEY and CDR2 SMNVEV (reference sequence). This CDR3 region has 13 residues. CDR3 nucleotide sequence: TGTGCCAGCAGTTCGGGGGGAAATTACGAGCAGTACTTC. Translation gives CASSSGGNYEQYF.

This clone has a single count. V gene TRBV6-1 combines with J gene TRBJ1-2; 12 nucleotides align to TRBD1. V trimming: 0 bases; J trimming: 8 bases; junction bases outside the gene matches: 4. Per the germline V gene, CDR1 is MNHNS and CDR2 is SASEGT. The CDR3 has 15 amino acids. The CDR3 here is CASSEAGQGAWGYTF. The CDR3 coding sequence is TGTGCCAGCAGTGAAGCGGGACAGGGGGCCTGGGGCTACACCTTC.

The rearrangement joins TRBV28 to TRBJ1-2; D not certain. The CDR3 is 12 amino acids. V was trimmed by 5 bases and J by 0 bases, leaving 4 bases between them. CDR1 and CDR2 (germline): MDHEN, SYDVKM. The CDR3 coding sequence is TGTGCCAGCAGTCCTCCTAACTATGGCTACACCTTC. Translating it yields CASSPPNYGYTF.

CDR3 coding DNA: TGTGCTAGTGGTACCGAGACAGAGAATGGCTACACCTTC. It specifies CASGTETENGYTF. The chain couples TRBV12-5 to TRBJ1-2; perhaps TRBD1 as D (5 bases). Trimming stripped 5 bases from V and 6 bases from J, with 13 bases between. From germline, CDR1 is LGHNT and CDR2 FRNRAP. CDR3 size: 13 residues.

This chain uses TRBV2 with TRBJ1-1, with D uncertain. This CDR3 is built from 13 residues. Germline CDR1 SNHLY, CDR2 FYNNEI. V dropped 0 bases and J dropped 3 bases, with 5 bases sitting between them. The CDR3 here is CASSEARDTEAFF. The CDR3 region has the DNA TGTGCCAGCAGTGAAGCGCGTGACACTGAAGCTTTCTTT.

V gene TRBV5-1 combines with J gene TRBJ1-4; D gene ambiguous. The germline gives CDR1 SGHRS, CDR2 YFSETQ. The V end was cut by 4 bases, the J end by 0 bases, with 7 bases between. The CDR3 covers 14 residues. This CDR3 is CASSASATNEKLFF. DNA of the CDR3: TGCGCCAGCAGCGCGAGCGCAACTAATGAAAAACTGTTTTTT.

This chain connects TRBV11-2 to TRBJ2-7; TRBD1 matches 9 bases. CDR3 size: 15 residues. V lost 5 bases and J lost 0; bases outside the gene matches: 5. CDR1 and CDR2 (germline): SGHAT, FQNNGV. The CDR3 nucleotides read TGTGCCAGCAGCCCTTGGACAGGGGTCTCCTACGAGCAGTACTTC. Protein: CASSPWTGVSYEQYF.

The chain employs TRBV18 and TRBJ2-7; weak D call: TRBD2 (6 bases). This CDR3 is 13 amino acids long. V was shortened by 6 bases and J by 0 bases, with 9 bases between the two germline ends. CDR1 and CDR2 (germline): KGHSH, LQKENI. The CDR3 region is CASSGGGSYEQYF. The CDR3 bases are TGTGCCAGCTCGGGGGGAGGCTCCTACGAGCAGTACTTC.

The rearrangement joins TRBV6-1 to TRBJ1-5, with 8 bases fitting TRBD1. The junction had 13 bases not matched to a gene; V was cut back by 4 bases and J by 2 bases. Germline V CDR1 and CDR2: MNHNS, SASEGT. The CDR3 totals 18 residues. The CDR3 here is CASSGRDRPPRGNQPQHF. Here the CDR3 DNA reads TGTGCCAGCAGTGGCCGGGACAGGCCCCCTAGGGGCAATCAGCCCCAGCATTTT.

The chain recombines TRBV13 with TRBJ1-3; D is ambiguous. Per the germline V gene, CDR1 is PRHDT and CDR2 is FYEKMQ (reference sequence). The CDR3 loop spans 16 amino acids. Trimming cost V 5 bases and J 0 bases, with 14 bases left between them. In DNA, the CDR3 is TGTGCCAGCAGCCTCCCCACAGCCACCTCTGGAAACACCATATATTTT. This translates into CASSLPTATSGNTIYF.

The chain combines TRBV13 with TRBJ1-2, with 9 positions matching TRBD1. J was trimmed by 6 bases and V by 5 bases; bases with no gene match: 10. The CDR3 is 15 residues long. The germline CDR1 and CDR2 sequences are PRHDT and FYEKMQ (reference sequence). The CDR3 region is CASSQRTGDGDGYTF. The CDR3 DNA sequence: TGTGCCAGCAGCCAAAGGACAGGGGATGGGGATGGCTACACCTTC.

This clone was observed once. In DNA form, the CDR3 reads TGTGCCAGTTACCGGGACAGGGACCCAGGTGGCTACACCTTC. Its translation: CASYRDRDPGGYTF. The gene calls are TRBV6-5 and TRBJ1-2; 9 bases are shared with TRBD1. CDR1 MNHEY and CDR2 SVGAGI come from the germline V gene. V shed 9 bases and J 7 bases; nucleotides not matched to a gene: 12. The length of the CDR3 is 14 residues.

The chain uses TRBV6-5 and TRBJ1-2; a weak D match, TRBD1 (5 bases). V was clipped by 6 bases and J by 6 bases, with 14 bases between them. The CDR3 length is 13 residues. Germline CDR1 and CDR2: MNHEY and SVGAGI. The CDR3 bases are TGTGCCAGCAGGGGGGAGGCACCAAATGGCTACACCTTC. The encoded protein is CASRGEAPNGYTF.

The chain links TRBV9 to TRBJ1-1; D is unclear. This CDR3 spans 15 amino acids. Germline CDR1 and CDR2: SGDLS and YYNGEE. V lost 0 bases, J lost 3 bases, and 12 bases lay in between. CDR3 in amino acids: CASSVAEGAYTEAFF. CDR3 coding DNA: TGTGCCAGCAGCGTAGCCGAGGGCGCTTACACTGAAGCTTTCTTT.

This clone was counted between two and nine times. The gene calls are TRBV4-2 and TRBJ2-2, with a weak D call TRBD2 (5 bases). CDR1 and CDR2 (germline): LGHNA, YNFKEQ. V gave up 2 bases and J gave up 5 bases, with 15 bases separating them. This CDR3 comprises 16 residues. The CDR3 is CASSQHAGGRTGELFF. DNA of the CDR3: TGTGCCAGCAGCCAACATGCGGGTGGGCGGACCGGGGAGCTGTTTTTT.

Only one count was recorded for this clone. The chain carries TRBV9 and TRBJ2-7, with 8 bases lining up with TRBD2. CDR1 and CDR2 (germline): SGDLS, YYNGEE. V shed 0 bases and J 4 bases; nucleotides not matched to a gene: 6. This CDR3 spans 15 amino acids. CDR3 DNA: TGTGCCAGCAGCGTAGCCCCAGCGGGGGAATACGAGCAGTACTTC. It specifies CASSVAPAGEYEQYF.